These 32 T cell receptor beta chains were all obtained from the same sample, sequenced in a study of blood T cells in healthy people across ages (dated by TCRdb to 2015 to 2017). The method behind the library was 5' RACE. Sequencing instrument: Illumina HiSeq 2500. The second PCR ran for about 7 to 11 cycles and used a J-beta primer mix along with a sample-barcoded 5' primer. TCRdb reprocessing: public reads trimmed at Q25 with fastp, clones called with MiXCR, in-frame beta chains kept. Every CDR3 protein is listed once, alongside the most common genes and DNA of its rows. This sample lists some 1.1 million distinct CDR3 sequences; about two fifths were detected once. Clones ranked in the top ten supply around 13% of the sample. Sequenced input: blood. These receptors were collected from a man between 18 and 29 years old in good health.

This clonotype was detected a few times. DNA for the CDR3: TGTGCCAGCAGCCCCCGGGACTTAAAAGAGACCCAGTACTTC. It translates to CASSPRDLKETQYF. J is TRBJ2-5 and V is TRBV3-1; the D gene is possibly TRBD2 (6 bases). This CDR3 comprises 14 residues. Germline V gene lookup returns CDR1 LGHDT and CDR2 YNNKEL (reference sequence). V lost 4 bases, J lost 3 bases, and 12 bases lay in between.

This rearrangement joins TRBV7-2 to TRBJ2-2; no clear D gene. The V end was cut by 2 bases, the J end by 5 bases, with 12 bases between. The CDR3 spans 15 residues. The germline gives CDR1 SGHTA, CDR2 FQGNSA. CDR3: CASSLNGLGTGELFF. The CDR3 nucleotides read TGTGCCAGCAGCTTAAACGGCCTGGGGACCGGGGAGCTGTTTTTT. The complete variable domain, with remaining parts taken from reference TRBV7-2 and TRBJ2-2, reads GAGVSQSPSNKVTEKGKDVELRCDPISGHTALYWYRQSLGQGLEFLIYFQGNSAPDKSGLPSDRFSAERTGGSVSTLTIQRTQQEDSAVYLCASSLNGLGTGELFFGEGSRLTVL.

This clonotype was counted only a few times. The chain joins TRBV4-3 to TRBJ1-1, with D possibly being TRBD1 (5 bases). The CDR3 has 15 amino acids. Germline V gene lookup returns CDR1 LGHNA and CDR2 YSLEER. V was trimmed by 6 bases and J by 1 base, leaving 15 bases between them. DNA for the CDR3: TGCGCCAGCAGAGAGACAGAGATAAGGAACACTGAAGCTTTCTTT. This sequence encodes CASRETEIRNTEAFF.

The chain couples TRBV6-1 to TRBJ1-1; no clear D. Trimming removed 2 bases from V and 4 bases from J, with 14 bases in between. The CDR3 extends over 15 amino acids. The germline V gene encodes CDR1 MNHNS and CDR2 SASEGT. The CDR3 region has the DNA TGTGCCAGCAGTGAATTCATCACCCGGGGCACTGAAGCTTTCTTT. Its translation is CASSEFITRGTEAFF.

V and J are TRBV14 and TRBJ2-5; D is ambiguous. The CDR3 extends over 14 amino acids. Germline CDR1 is SGHDN and CDR2 is FVKESK. V was shortened by 3 bases and J by 0 bases, with 8 bases between the two germline ends. CDR3 nucleotides: TGTGCCAGCAGCCAGCAGGTGTACCAAGAGACCCAGTACTTC. Its translation: CASSQQVYQETQYF. The whole variable domain, remainder taken from reference TRBV14 and TRBJ2-5, is EAGVTQFPSHSVIEKGQTVTLRCDPISGHDNLYWYRRVMGKEIKFLLHFVKESKQDESGMPNNRFLAERTGGTYSTLKVQPAELEDSGVYFCASSQQVYQETQYFGPGTRLLVL.

This clonotype was recorded a few times. The chain has TRBV5-1 and TRBJ2-3; 13 nucleotides agree with TRBD2. The CDR3 extends over 16 amino acids. The germline V gene encodes CDR1 SGHRS and CDR2 YFSETQ. With V trimmed by 3 bases and J by 5 bases, 6 bases remained unmatched. Here the CDR3 reads CASSSRLAGGKDTQYF. The CDR3 DNA reads as TGCGCCAGCAGCTCCCGACTAGCGGGGGGAAAAGATACGCAGTATTTT.

J is TRBJ2-2 and V is TRBV7-2; D is possibly TRBD2 (5 bases). Germline CDR1 and CDR2: SGHTA and FQGNSA. The CDR3 loop spans 16 amino acids. The V end was cut by 4 bases, the J end by 0 bases, with 12 bases between. The CDR3, as DNA: TGTGCCAGCAGCTCTGGCCCGGGGACGAACACCGGGGAGCTGTTTTTT. Translating gives CASSSGPGTNTGELFF.

This clonotype was detected a few times. The rearrangement uses TRBV4-3 and TRBJ2-3; no firm D call. Trimming shortened V by 4 bases and J by 2 bases, and 10 bases separated the two germline ends. The CDR3 is made up of 14 amino acids. Germline CDR1 is LGHNA and CDR2 is YSLEER. The chain's CDR3 is CASSRQAATDTQYF. The CDR3 nucleotides read TGCGCCAGCAGCCGGCAGGCCGCCACAGATACGCAGTATTTT.

The chain uses TRBV20-1 and TRBJ2-6, with unresolved D. Between the trimmed V and J ends, which lost 6 bases and 0 bases, there was a span of 21 bases. The CDR3 is 18 amino acids. Germline V gene sequence: CDR1 DFQATT, CDR2 SNEGSKA (reference sequence). CDR3 sequence (DNA): TGCAGTGCCCCGTCCCTCACGGGCGTAAACTCTGGGGCCAACGTCCTGACTTTC. It translates to CSAPSLTGVNSGANVLTF.

This clonotype occurred once. The chain joins TRBV19 to TRBJ1-5; TRBD1 matches 7 bases. In germline, CDR1 is LNHDA, CDR2 SQIVND (reference sequence). The J segment lost 6 bases and the V segment lost 3 bases, leaving 14 bases of the junction unmatched. The length of the CDR3 is 17 residues. CDR3 in DNA: TGTGCCAGTAGTATGGCGATGGACAGGTTGATGGGTCAGCCCCAGCATTTT. It encodes CASSMAMDRLMGQPQHF.

This clonotype has a handful of counts. The junction and the germline gene differ at one end; a read error may be behind it. V and J are TRBV7-7 and TRBJ2-5, with 7 nucleotides matching TRBD1. Germline V lookup: CDR1 SSHAT, CDR2 FNYEAQ (reference sequence). The CDR3 is made up of 15 amino acids. CDR3 nucleotide sequence: TGTGCTAGCAGCTTAGCTCAGGACAGGTCAGAGACCCAGTACTTC. Translation gives CASSLAQDRSETQYF.

CDR3 coding DNA: TGTGCCAGCAGCCCGGGGCAGGGACCCACAGATACGCAGTATTTT. Protein product: CASSPGQGPTDTQYF. The chain couples TRBV5-5 to TRBJ2-3; TRBD1 or TRBD2 may be the D gene (5 bases each). Looked up from germline, CDR1 is SGHKS and CDR2 is YYEKEE (reference sequence). The CDR3 is made up of 15 amino acids. V lost 4 bases and J 2 bases, leaving 14 bases between the germline ends.

The chain recombines TRBV7-2 with TRBJ1-2; TRBD1 matches at 7 bases. The V and J ends lost 4 bases and 6 bases, in that order; junction bases with no gene match: 5. The CDR3 is 13 amino acids. Germline V lookup: CDR1 SGHTA, CDR2 FQGNSA. The CDR3 nucleotides are TGTGCCAGCAGCTCCGACAGGGTGGATGGCTACACCTTC. Amino acids: CASSSDRVDGYTF.

This clonotype was detected a few times. The chain couples TRBV20-1 to TRBJ1-5, with 10 bases matching TRBD1. CDR1 and CDR2 (germline): DFQATT, SNEGSKA (reference sequence). The CDR3 consists of 16 residues. V shed 3 bases and J 4 bases; nucleotides not matched to a gene: 9. CDR3 sequence: CSAREAGTGVNQPQHF. CDR3 sequence (DNA): TGCAGTGCTAGGGAGGCCGGGACAGGGGTGAATCAGCCCCAGCATTTT.

This clonotype was recorded a few times. The rearrangement links TRBV20-1 to TRBJ2-3; TRBD2 aligns across 11 bases. V lost 5 bases, J lost 4 bases, and 8 bases stayed unmatched. Germline V gene data show CDR1 as DFQATT and CDR2 as SNEGSKA (reference sequence). This CDR3 spans 15 amino acids. The CDR3 protein is CSALLAGGMADTQYF. In nucleotides, the CDR3 is TGCAGTGCTCTCCTAGCGGGGGGAATGGCAGATACGCAGTATTTT.

This clonotype was seen only a few times. This sequence joins TRBV25-1 and TRBJ2-5, with 8 bases lining up with TRBD1. J was trimmed by 4 bases and V by 5 bases; bases with no gene match: 15. Per the germline V gene, CDR1 is MGHDK and CDR2 is SYGVNS. This CDR3 is built from 17 residues. This CDR3 reads CASSPSPLGQGLETQYF. CDR3 nucleotides: TGTGCCAGCAGTCCCTCTCCACTCGGACAGGGTTTAGAGACCCAGTACTTC.

A few counts support this clonotype. The chain carries TRBV6-1 and TRBJ1-4; D may be TRBD1 (6 bases). Trimming removed 5 bases at V and 5 bases at J, with 15 bases between. The CDR3 runs 15 residues. Germline lookup yields CDR1 MNHNS and CDR2 SASEGT. The DNA of the CDR3 is TGTGCCAGCAGTCCAAGTGGGCAGGGGAATGAAAAACTGTTTTTT. It encodes CASSPSGQGNEKLFF.

The chain employs TRBV7-7 and TRBJ2-3; possibly TRBD2 for D (5 bases). Trimming took off 2 bases at V and 4 bases at J, with 10 bases between the two ends. The CDR3 contains 14 residues. Germline CDR1 is SSHAT and CDR2 is FNYEAQ (reference sequence). This CDR3 reads CASSLNEGSDTQYF. CDR3 coding DNA: TGTGCCAGCAGCTTAAACGAGGGCTCAGATACGCAGTATTTT.

The gene calls are TRBV12-3 or TRBV12-4 and TRBJ2-5, with D tentatively TRBD1 (6 bases). The J call is doubtful: the DNA matches TRBJ2-1 better. This CDR3 region has 13 residues. In DNA, the CDR3 is TGTGCCAGCAGTTTAAACAGGGAAGAGACCCAGTTCTTC. Translating it yields CASSLNREETQFF.

V is TRBV28 and J is TRBJ1-2; maybe TRBD1 (6 bases). Germline CDR1 is MDHEN and CDR2 is SYDVKM. The germline V and J ends were trimmed by 4 bases and 5 bases, with 17 bases remaining between them. This CDR3 spans 15 amino acids. The CDR3 DNA reads as TGTGCCAGCAGTTCATCTCCAGGACAGCATTATGGCTACACCTTC. As protein: CASSSSPGQHYGYTF.

In this sample, this clonotype turned up many times. The chain is built from TRBV6-1 and TRBJ2-1; weak D call: TRBD2 (5 bases). The ends were cut back, 1 base at V and 3 bases at J, with 10 bases in the middle. This CDR3 has 15 residues. From germline, CDR1 is MNHNS and CDR2 SASEGT. The CDR3: CASSEVWTDYNEQFF. DNA for the CDR3: TGTGCCAGCAGTGAAGTGTGGACTGACTACAATGAGCAGTTCTTC.

V is TRBV5-1 and J is TRBJ2-1; 11 nucleotides agree with TRBD1. Unmatched junction bases numbered 8, after V lost 4 bases and J lost 2 bases. This CDR3 is built from 17 residues. Per the germline V gene, CDR1 is SGHRS and CDR2 is YFSETQ. Here the CDR3 reads CASSRTGGIHPYNEQFF. In DNA form, the CDR3 reads TGCGCCAGCAGCCGGACAGGGGGCATCCATCCCTACAATGAGCAGTTCTTC.

The V and J genes are TRBV28 and TRBJ1-4; D not certain. The CDR3 spans 15 residues. Germline V gene lookup returns CDR1 MDHEN and CDR2 SYDVKM. V was shortened by 5 bases and J by 6 bases, with 16 bases between the two germline ends. CDR3 bases: TGTGCCAGCAGTCCGCGGATGTATAGGGATGAAAAACTGTTTTTT. This encodes CASSPRMYRDEKLFF.

This clonotype came up many times. The rearrangement uses TRBV5-1 and TRBJ2-5; 10 bases match TRBD1. The CDR3 totals 17 residues. V lost 7 bases, J lost 5 bases, and 17 bases stayed unmatched. The germline V gene has CDR1 SGHRS and CDR2 YFSETQ. The CDR3 loop is CASLLMGGQGVLETQYF. The CDR3 nucleotides are TGCGCCAGCCTACTAATGGGAGGACAGGGGGTTTTGGAGACCCAGTACTTC.

This clonotype was seen once. The chain carries TRBV12-3 or TRBV12-4 and TRBJ1-5; D remains ambiguous. The CDR3 length is 15 residues. With 6 bases removed from V and 2 bases from J, the gap between germline ends came to 14 bases. CDR3 nucleotides: TGTGCCAGCAGCCCCCGAGGGTCGGGCAATCAGCCCCAGCATTTT. This gives the protein CASSPRGSGNQPQHF.

The DNA for the CDR3 is TGCGCCAGCAGCCTTCACAGGGGCCCCACGAGGCCCCAGCATTTT. Translation: CASSLHRGPTRPQHF. V usage is TRBV4-3 and J usage is TRBJ1-5; 7 bases are a match to TRBD1. The germline CDR1 and CDR2 sequences are LGHNA and YSLEER. The V and J ends lost 4 bases and 9 bases, in that order; junction bases with no gene match: 12. The CDR3 totals 15 residues.

This clonotype was seen only a few times. This rearrangement joins TRBV2 to TRBJ1-6; the D gene is possibly TRBD1 (5 bases). CDR1 is SNHLY and CDR2 is FYNNEI in the germline V gene. V dropped 6 bases and J dropped 7 bases, with 19 bases sitting between them. The CDR3 totals 16 residues. CDR3 coding DNA: TGTGCCAGCAGGACCACTAAGTCAGGGTTCAATTCACCCCTCCACTTT. It yields the protein CASRTTKSGFNSPLHF.

This chain connects TRBV18 to TRBJ1-1; no reliable D call. V was trimmed by 4 bases and J by 1 base, leaving 16 bases between them. The germline V gene encodes CDR1 KGHSH and CDR2 LQKENI. This CDR3 has 16 residues. As DNA, the CDR3 is TGTGCCAGCTCACAGGAGGGTGGGCGTAAGAACACTGAAGCTTTCTTT. This gives the protein CASSQEGGRKNTEAFF.

This chain joins TRBV15 and TRBJ1-2, with a weak D call TRBD1 (6 bases). CDR1 and CDR2 (germline): LNHNV, YYDKDF (reference sequence). The ends were cut back, 7 bases at V and 3 bases at J, with 18 bases in the middle. The CDR3 runs 15 residues. The CDR3 DNA reads TGTGCCACCACGGCTCACGGGGGGGCTGACTATGGCTACACCTTC. Translation: CATTAHGGADYGYTF. The whole variable domain, filled in from reference TRBV15 and TRBJ1-2, reads DAMVIQNPRYQVTQFGKPVTLSCSQTLNHNVMYWYQQKSSQAPKLLFHYYDKDFNNEADTPDNFQSRRPNTSFCFLDIRSPGLGDTAMYLCATTAHGGADYGYTFGSGTRLTVV.

The chain combines TRBV20-1 with TRBJ2-7; D possibly uses TRBD1 or TRBD2 (7 bases each). This CDR3 has 14 amino acids. Trimming pared 4 bases from V and 1 base from J, leaving 14 bases between. Looked up from germline, CDR1 is DFQATT and CDR2 is SNEGSKA (reference sequence). This chain's CDR3 is CSAIRQGGSYEQYF. In nucleotides, the CDR3 is TGCAGTGCTATCCGACAGGGAGGGTCCTACGAGCAGTACTTC.

The rearrangement links TRBV6-1 to TRBJ1-2; TRBD1 aligns across 12 bases. The CDR3 has 16 amino acids. V shed 8 bases, J shed 3 bases, and the junction held 10 bases outside the gene matches. The V gene's germline CDR1 is MNHNS and CDR2 SASEGT. The chain's CDR3 is CASYSGQGAFHYGYTF. CDR3 bases: TGTGCCAGCTACTCGGGACAGGGGGCTTTCCACTATGGCTACACCTTC.

The chain employs TRBV20-1 and TRBJ1-5; D possibly corresponds to TRBD1 (6 bases). The germline V gene encodes CDR1 DFQATT and CDR2 SNEGSKA (reference sequence). This CDR3 is 15 amino acids long. V was cut by 6 bases and J by 2 bases, with 17 bases left in between. CDR3 nucleotide sequence: TGCAGTGCAACCGACACCAGGGGACGCAATCAGCCCCAGCATTTT. It codes for CSATDTRGRNQPQHF.